Listed below are T cell receptor beta chains from one sample, sequenced in a study of blood T cells in healthy people across ages. TCRdb fed the 5' RACE reads into MiXCR, producing one record per CDR3 protein. The sample gives roughly 700,000 distinct CDR3 sequences, about half of which show up once; about a third is in the top ten. The source material was blood. These receptors were collected from a woman aged 60-75 years in good health. Each CDR3 is given with its conserved first and last residue. The order of the fields is V gene, clone size, J gene, CDR3 protein. Only part of the rows carry a size: once, few, many, or a class if the clone is expanded.

V gene: TRBV4-3; clone size: .; J gene: TRBJ1-2; CDR3 protein: CASSPGWDYGYTF
V gene: TRBV20-1; clone size: once; J gene: TRBJ2-7; CDR3 protein: CSAATGKIYSYEQYF
V gene: TRBV20-1; clone size: once; J gene: TRBJ1-5; CDR3 protein: CSARGRGGWGRSNQPQHF
V gene: TRBV21-1; clone size: .; J gene: TRBJ2-3; CDR3 protein: CASSTRVASTDTQYF
V gene: TRBV9; clone size: once; J gene: TRBJ2-7; CDR3 protein: CASSVAQTAHEQYF
V gene: TRBV7-2; clone size: many; J gene: TRBJ2-4; CDR3 protein: CASSTRGLLVKNIQYF
V gene: TRBV4-1; clone size: .; J gene: TRBJ1-2; CDR3 protein: CASSQDLTGRYCTF
V gene: TRBV5-1; clone size: few; J gene: TRBJ2-1; CDR3 protein: CASSLAVQGYNEQFF
V gene: TRBV5-1; clone size: .; J gene: TRBJ2-7; CDR3 protein: CASGLTGASSYEQYF
V gene: TRBV20-1; clone size: once; J gene: .; CDR3 protein: CSGTGTGNHEQYF
V gene: TRBV7-2; clone size: .; J gene: TRBJ2-1; CDR3 protein: CASRGQPYNEQFF
V gene: TRBV7-9; clone size: few; J gene: TRBJ2-3; CDR3 protein: CASSSSSGRAQDTQYF
V gene: TRBV4-3; clone size: .; J gene: .; CDR3 protein: CASSQDGTGGTEQYF
V gene: TRBV7-2; clone size: few; J gene: TRBJ2-7; CDR3 protein: CASSHRSGGNYEQYF
V gene: TRBV20-1; clone size: .; J gene: TRBJ1-1; CDR3 protein: CSARGDRGRRNTEAFF